This T cell receptor beta chain was sequenced for a study of blood T cell repertoires in COVID-19. About the study: Whether acute or convalescent, the COVID-19 samples came from the United States, Italy and Spain. T cells, B-cell-depleted T cells, or PBMCs supplied cDNA or gDNA.

Original methodology: Amplified reference gene primers provided the basis for estimating nucleated cell counts. Clones were sequenced by immunoSEQ multiplex PCR, and TCRdb holds only the in-frame ones, with some missing. D and trimming come from the DNA, and the V and J calls and clone size come from that table. The sample holds 150,000 to 200,000 clones, about 76% seen once. This CDR3 has 14 residues. Germline loops: CDR1 KGHSH, CDR2 LQKENI. V lost 2 bases, J lost 5 bases, and 10 bases lay in between. Sequencing input: peripheral blood. The chain combines TRBV18 with TRBJ1-5, with D possibly TRBD1 on 5 matching bases. This clonotype originated in a woman aged 40 to 50 with COVID-19, enrolled during active disease. The CDR3: CASSPTGWDQPQHF. Written as DNA, the CDR3 is TGTGCCAGCTCACCAACAGGTTGGGATCAGCCCCAGCATTTT.